This TCR beta chain was identified in a study of beta chain features in type 1 diabetes. Study-level points and caveats: People with Type 1 diabetes carried modestly yet significantly shorter TCRB CDR3s in all four CD4+ subsets.

The entirety of the isolated RNA underwent reverse transcription, so expressed TCRB transcripts were sequenced. Assay: immunoSEQ multiplex PCR; the TCRdb copy retains only in-frame clones and omits some. The table includes roughly 380,000 clones, roughly a fifth detected once. To note about this clone: Its antigen is unknown.

The ends were cut back, 1 base at V and 0 bases at J, with 13 bases in the middle. The CDR3 is 16 residues long. Germline V lookup: CDR1 LNHNV, CDR2 YYDKDF (reference sequence). The sequenced material came from naive CD4+ T cells from blood. The chain carries TRBV15 and TRBJ2-7, with D hard to call. This receptor was obtained from a woman aged 18-29 years in good health. CDR3 sequence: CATSRGMVGGSYEQYF. For the CDR3, the DNA is TGTGCCACCAGCAGAGGAATGGTTGGCGGCTCCTACGAGCAGTACTTC.